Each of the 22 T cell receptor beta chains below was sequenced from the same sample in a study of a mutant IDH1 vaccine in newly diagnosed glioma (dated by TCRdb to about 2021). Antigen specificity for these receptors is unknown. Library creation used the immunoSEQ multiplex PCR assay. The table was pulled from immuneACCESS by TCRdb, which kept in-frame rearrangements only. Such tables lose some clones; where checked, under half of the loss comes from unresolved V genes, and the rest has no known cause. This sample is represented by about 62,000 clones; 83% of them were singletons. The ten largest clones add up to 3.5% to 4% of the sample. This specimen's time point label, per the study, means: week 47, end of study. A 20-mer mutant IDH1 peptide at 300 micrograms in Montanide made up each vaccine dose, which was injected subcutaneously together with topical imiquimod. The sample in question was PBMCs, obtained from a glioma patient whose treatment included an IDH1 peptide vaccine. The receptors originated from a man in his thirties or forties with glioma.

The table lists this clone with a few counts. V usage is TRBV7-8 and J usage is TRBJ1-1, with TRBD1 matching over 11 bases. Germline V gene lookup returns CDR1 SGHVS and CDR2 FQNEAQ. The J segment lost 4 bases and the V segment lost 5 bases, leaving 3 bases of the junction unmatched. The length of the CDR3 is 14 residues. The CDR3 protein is CASSPGTGGTEAFF. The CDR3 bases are TGTGCCAGCAGCCCGGGGACAGGGGGCACTGAAGCTTTCTTT.

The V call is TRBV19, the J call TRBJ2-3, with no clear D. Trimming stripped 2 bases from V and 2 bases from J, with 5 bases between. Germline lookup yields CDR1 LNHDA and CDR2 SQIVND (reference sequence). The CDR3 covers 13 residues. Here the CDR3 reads CASSITTTDTQYF. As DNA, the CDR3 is TGTGCCAGTAGTATAACCACCACAGATACGCAGTATTTT.

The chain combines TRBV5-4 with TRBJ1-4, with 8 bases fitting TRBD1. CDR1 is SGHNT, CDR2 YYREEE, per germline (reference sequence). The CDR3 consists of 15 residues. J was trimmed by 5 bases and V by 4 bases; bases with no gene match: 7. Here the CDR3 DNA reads TGTGCCAGCAGCACCCGACAGGGGTCGAATGAAAAACTGTTTTTT. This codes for CASSTRQGSNEKLFF.

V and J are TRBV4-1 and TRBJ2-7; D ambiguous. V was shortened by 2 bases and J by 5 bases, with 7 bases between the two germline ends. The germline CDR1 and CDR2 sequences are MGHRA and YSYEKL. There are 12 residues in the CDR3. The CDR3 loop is CASSQTLDEQYF. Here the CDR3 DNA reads TGCGCCAGCAGCCAAACCTTAGACGAGCAGTACTTC.

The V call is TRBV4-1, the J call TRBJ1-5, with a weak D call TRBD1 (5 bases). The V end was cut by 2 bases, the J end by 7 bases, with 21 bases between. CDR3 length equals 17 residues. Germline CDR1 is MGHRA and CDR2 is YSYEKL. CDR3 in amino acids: CASSQPTGRERGQPQHF. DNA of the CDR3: TGCGCCAGCAGCCAACCGACCGGCAGGGAACGGGGGCAGCCCCAGCATTTT.

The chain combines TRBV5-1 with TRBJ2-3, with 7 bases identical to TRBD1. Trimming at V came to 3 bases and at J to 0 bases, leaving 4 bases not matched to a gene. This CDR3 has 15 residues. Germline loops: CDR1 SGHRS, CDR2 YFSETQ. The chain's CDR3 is CASSSGQFSTDTQYF. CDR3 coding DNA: TGCGCCAGCAGCTCGGGACAGTTTAGCACAGATACGCAGTATTTT. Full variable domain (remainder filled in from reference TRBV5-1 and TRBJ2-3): KAGVTQTPRYLIKTRGQQVTLSCSPISGHRSVSWYQQTPGQGLQFLFEYFSETQRNKGNFPGRFSGRQFSNSRSEMNVSTLELGDSALYLCASSSGQFSTDTQYFGPGTRLTVL.

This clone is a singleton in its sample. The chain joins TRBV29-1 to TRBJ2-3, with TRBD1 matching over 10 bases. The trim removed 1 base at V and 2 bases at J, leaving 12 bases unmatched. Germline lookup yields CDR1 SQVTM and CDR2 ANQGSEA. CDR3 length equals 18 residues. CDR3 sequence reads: CSVEGIVPGTGDTDTQYF. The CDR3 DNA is TGCAGCGTTGAAGGCATCGTTCCGGGGACAGGGGACACAGATACGCAGTATTTT.

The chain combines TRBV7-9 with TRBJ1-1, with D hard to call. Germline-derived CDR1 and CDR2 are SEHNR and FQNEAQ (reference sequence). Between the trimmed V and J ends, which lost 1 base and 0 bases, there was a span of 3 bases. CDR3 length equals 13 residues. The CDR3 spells CASSLVMNTEAFF. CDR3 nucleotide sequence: TGTGCCAGCAGCTTAGTGATGAACACTGAAGCTTTCTTT.

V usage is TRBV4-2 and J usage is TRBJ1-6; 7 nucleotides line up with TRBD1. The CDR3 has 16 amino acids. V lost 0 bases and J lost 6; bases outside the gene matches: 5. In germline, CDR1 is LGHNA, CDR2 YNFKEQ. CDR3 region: CASSQDRQGGNSPLHF. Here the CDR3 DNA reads TGTGCCAGCAGCCAAGATCGGCAGGGGGGTAATTCACCCCTCCACTTT.

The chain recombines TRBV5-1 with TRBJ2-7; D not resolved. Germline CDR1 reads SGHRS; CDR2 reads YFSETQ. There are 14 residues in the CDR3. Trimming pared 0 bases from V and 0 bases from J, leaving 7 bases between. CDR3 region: CASSLEFSSYEQYF. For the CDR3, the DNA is TGCGCCAGCAGCTTGGAGTTCAGCTCCTACGAGCAGTACTTC.

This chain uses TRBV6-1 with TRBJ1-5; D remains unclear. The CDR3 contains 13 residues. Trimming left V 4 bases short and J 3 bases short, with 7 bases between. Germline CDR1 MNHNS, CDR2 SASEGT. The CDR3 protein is CASSAVDNQPQHF. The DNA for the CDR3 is TGTGCCAGCAGTGCAGTAGACAATCAGCCCCAGCATTTT.

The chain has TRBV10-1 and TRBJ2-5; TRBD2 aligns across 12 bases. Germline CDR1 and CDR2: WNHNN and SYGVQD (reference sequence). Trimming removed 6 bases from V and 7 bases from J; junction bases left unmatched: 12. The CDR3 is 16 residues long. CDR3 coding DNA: TGCGCCAGCAGCGATGGACTAGCGGGGAATCAGGGGACCCAGTACTTC. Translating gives CASSDGLAGNQGTQYF.

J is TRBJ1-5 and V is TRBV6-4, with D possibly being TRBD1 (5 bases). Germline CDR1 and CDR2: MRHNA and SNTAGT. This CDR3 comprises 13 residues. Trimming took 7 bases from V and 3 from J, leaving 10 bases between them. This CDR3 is CASTPGANQPQHF. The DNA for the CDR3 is TGTGCCAGCACCCCCGGGGCCAATCAGCCCCAGCATTTT.

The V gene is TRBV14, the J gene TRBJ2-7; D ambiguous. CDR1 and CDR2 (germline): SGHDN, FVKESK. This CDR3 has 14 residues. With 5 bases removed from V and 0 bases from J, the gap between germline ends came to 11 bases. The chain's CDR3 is CASSELMSSYEQYF. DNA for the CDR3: TGTGCCAGCAGCGAACTCATGAGCTCCTACGAGCAGTACTTC.

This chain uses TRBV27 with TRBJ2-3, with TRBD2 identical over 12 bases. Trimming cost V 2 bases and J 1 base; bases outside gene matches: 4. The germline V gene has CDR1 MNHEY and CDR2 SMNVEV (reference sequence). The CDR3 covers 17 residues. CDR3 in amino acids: CASSLQTSGGGTDTQYF. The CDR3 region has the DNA TGTGCCAGCAGTTTACAGACTAGCGGGGGAGGCACAGATACGCAGTATTTT.

CDR3 DNA: TGCGCCAGCAGTGAGGACAGGGGGAACTATGGCTACACCTTC. Amino acid sequence: CASSEDRGNYGYTF. The rearrangement uses TRBV10-2 and TRBJ1-2; 9 bases match TRBD1. The CDR3 has 14 amino acids. Per germline, CDR1 WSHSY and CDR2 SAAADI. The trim removed 2 bases at V and 2 bases at J, leaving 0 bases unmatched.

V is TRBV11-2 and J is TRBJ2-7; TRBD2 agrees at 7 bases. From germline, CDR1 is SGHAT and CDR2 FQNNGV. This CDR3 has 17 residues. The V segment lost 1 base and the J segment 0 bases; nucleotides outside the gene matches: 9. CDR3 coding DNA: TGTGCCAGCAGCTTAGGATTGGGAGGGGACCACTCCTACGAGCAGTACTTC. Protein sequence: CASSLGLGGDHSYEQYF. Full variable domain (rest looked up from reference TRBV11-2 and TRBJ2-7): EAGVAQSPRYKIIEKRQSVAFWCNPISGHATLYWYQQILGQGPKLLIQFQNNGVVDDSQLPKDRFSAERLKGVDSTLKIQPAKLEDSAVYLCASSLGLGGDHSYEQYFGPGTRLTVT.

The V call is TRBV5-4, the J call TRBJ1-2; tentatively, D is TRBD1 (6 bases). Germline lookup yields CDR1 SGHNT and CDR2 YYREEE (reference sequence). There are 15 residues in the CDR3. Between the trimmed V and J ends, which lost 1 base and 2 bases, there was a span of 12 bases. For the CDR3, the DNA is TGTGCCAGCAGCTTGAATGACAGGAGGAACTATGGCTACACCTTC. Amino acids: CASSLNDRRNYGYTF. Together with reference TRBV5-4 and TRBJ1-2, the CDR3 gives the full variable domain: ETGVTQSPTHLIKTRGQQVTLRCSSQSGHNTVSWYQQALGQGPQFIFQYYREEENGRGNFPPRFSGLQFPNYSSELNVNALELDDSALYLCASSLNDRRNYGYTFGSGTRLTVV.

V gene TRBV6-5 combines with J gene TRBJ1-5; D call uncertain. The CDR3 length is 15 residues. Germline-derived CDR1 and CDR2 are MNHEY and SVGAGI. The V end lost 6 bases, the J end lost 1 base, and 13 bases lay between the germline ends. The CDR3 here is CASRSLQTSNQPQHF. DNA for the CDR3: TGTGCCAGCAGGTCCCTGCAGACAAGCAATCAGCCCCAGCATTTT.

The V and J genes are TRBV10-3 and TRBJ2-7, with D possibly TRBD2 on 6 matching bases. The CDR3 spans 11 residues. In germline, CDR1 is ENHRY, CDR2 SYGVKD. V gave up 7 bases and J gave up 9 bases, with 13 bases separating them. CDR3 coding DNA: TGTGCCATCAATTCGGGGGTAAGGCAGTACTTC. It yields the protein CAINSGVRQYF.

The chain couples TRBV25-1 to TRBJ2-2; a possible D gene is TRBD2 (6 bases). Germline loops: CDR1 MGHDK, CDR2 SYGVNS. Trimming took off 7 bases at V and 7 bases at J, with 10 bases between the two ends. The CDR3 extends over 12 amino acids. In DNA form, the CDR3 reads TGTGCCAGCACCCGGAGGGTCGGGGAGCTGTTTTTT. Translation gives CASTRRVGELFF.

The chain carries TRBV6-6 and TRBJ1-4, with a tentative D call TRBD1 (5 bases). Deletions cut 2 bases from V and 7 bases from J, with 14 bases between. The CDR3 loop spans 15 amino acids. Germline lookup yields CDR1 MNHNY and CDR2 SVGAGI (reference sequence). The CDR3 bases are TGTGCCAGCAGTTACCCGACAGCCTTGGGTGAAAAACTGTTTTTT. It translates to CASSYPTALGEKLFF.